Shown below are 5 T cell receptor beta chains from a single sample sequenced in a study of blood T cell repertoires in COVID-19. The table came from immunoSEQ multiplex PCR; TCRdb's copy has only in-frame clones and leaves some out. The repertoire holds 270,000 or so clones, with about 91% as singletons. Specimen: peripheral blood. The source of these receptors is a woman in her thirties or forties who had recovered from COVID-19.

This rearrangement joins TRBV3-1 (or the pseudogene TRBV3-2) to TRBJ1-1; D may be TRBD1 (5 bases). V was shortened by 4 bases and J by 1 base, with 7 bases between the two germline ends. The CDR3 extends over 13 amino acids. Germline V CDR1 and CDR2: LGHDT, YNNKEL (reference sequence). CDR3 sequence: CASSPRGNTEAFF. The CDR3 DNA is TGTGCCAGCAGCCCAAGGGGGAACACTGAAGCTTTCTTT.

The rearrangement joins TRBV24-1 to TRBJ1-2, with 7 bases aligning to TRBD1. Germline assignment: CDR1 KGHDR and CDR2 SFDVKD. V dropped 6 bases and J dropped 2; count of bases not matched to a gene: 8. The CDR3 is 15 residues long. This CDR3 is CATSMTTGENYGYTF. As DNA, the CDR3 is TGTGCCACCAGTATGACCACAGGGGAAAACTATGGCTACACCTTC.

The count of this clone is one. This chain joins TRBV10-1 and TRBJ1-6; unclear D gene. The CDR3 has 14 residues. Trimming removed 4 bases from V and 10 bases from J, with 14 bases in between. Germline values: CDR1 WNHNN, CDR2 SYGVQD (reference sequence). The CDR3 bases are TGCGCCAGCAGTGCCGGACTATATGGGTCACCCCTCCACTTT. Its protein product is CASSAGLYGSPLHF.

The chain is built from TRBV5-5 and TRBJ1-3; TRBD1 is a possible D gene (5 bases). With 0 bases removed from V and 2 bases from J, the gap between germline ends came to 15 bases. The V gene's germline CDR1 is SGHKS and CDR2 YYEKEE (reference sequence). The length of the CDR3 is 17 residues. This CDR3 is CASSLAPQEIPGNTIYF. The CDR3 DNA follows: TGTGCCAGCAGCTTGGCCCCACAGGAAATTCCTGGAAACACCATATATTTT.

In DNA form, the CDR3 reads TGTGCCAGCAGCCAGGACAGGGGGCTCGGGGATACGCAGTATTTT. As protein: CASSQDRGLGDTQYF. The chain couples TRBV14 to TRBJ2-3, with 11 bases matching TRBD1. Per the germline V gene, CDR1 is SGHDN and CDR2 is FVKESK. This CDR3 has 15 residues. Trimming removed 3 bases from V and 6 bases from J; junction bases left unmatched: 5.